A single sample gave rise to the 29 T cell receptor beta chains below, sequenced in a study of early T cells in non-severe SARS-CoV-2 infection (dated by TCRdb to the early 2020s). Library creation used 5' RACE. The reads were generated on a NextSeq 500. TCRdb redid the processing of the public reads, applying fastp at Q25 and MiXCR, and retained in-frame beta chains. Rows with a matching CDR3 protein are joined into one entry that keeps the most common DNA and genes. The sample records tens of thousands of distinct CDR3 sequences, approximately 9% of which are singletons. The ten largest clones add up to 15% to 20% of the sample. Sample: whole blood. The receptors shown here come from an adult who was a healthcare worker with PCR-confirmed SARS-CoV-2 infection or an uninfected control (not recorded which).

This clonotype was recorded at least ten times. The chain carries TRBV29-1 and TRBJ2-1, with 10 bases matching TRBD1. The CDR3 is made up of 12 amino acids. With 7 bases clipped from V and 9 bases from J, the junction kept 6 bases outside the gene matches. Germline V gives CDR1 SQVTM, CDR2 ANQGSEA. CDR3 amino acids: CSAGTGVFEQFF. The DNA of the CDR3 is TGCAGCGCCGGGACAGGGGTTTTTGAGCAGTTCTTC.

This clonotype has a count of ten or more. The CDR3 end shows no conserved phenylalanine or tryptophan, and so a read error is likely. The limits of the CDR3 on the DNA are not certain, so only TCRdb's listed CDR3 is given. The V call is TRBV7-9, the J call TRBJ2-7; no check of the table's D call, TRBD1, against the DNA was made. The CDR3 totals 9 residues, both ends included. Germline CDR1 is SEHNR and CDR2 is FQNEAQ (reference sequence). The CDR3 reads CASSGSQAP.

This clonotype occurred a few times. The chain links TRBV20-1 to TRBJ2-7, with D possibly TRBD2 on 5 matching bases. This CDR3 spans 15 amino acids. The V gene's germline CDR1 is DFQATT and CDR2 SNEGSKA (reference sequence). Trimming removed 1 base at V and 0 bases at J, with 13 bases between. CDR3 bases: TGCAGTGCTAGAGTCGGGGAGACAAACTCCTACGAGCAGTACTTC. Its protein is CSARVGETNSYEQYF.

This clonotype is termed medium-sized (0.01 to 0.1%). The chain carries TRBV7-4 and TRBJ1-2; unclear D gene. The CDR3 length is 17 residues. V lost 5 bases and J lost 8, with 27 bases in between. The germline V gene has CDR1 SGHVT and CDR2 SQSDAQ. Here the CDR3 reads CASSPASSPPKMWGYTF. As DNA, the CDR3 is TGTGCCAGCAGCCCCGCCTCCTCCCCCCCCAAAATGTGGGGCTACACCTTC.

This clonotype came up many times. The chain carries TRBV20-1 and TRBJ2-1; a weak D match, TRBD2 (6 bases). Germline assignment: CDR1 DFQATT and CDR2 SNEGSKA (reference sequence). The CDR3 sequence is 13 residues long. V was clipped by 3 bases and J by 7 bases, with 13 bases between them. The CDR3 sequence is CSARGRAGNEQFF. For the CDR3, the DNA is TGCAGTGCTAGGGGCAGGGCGGGGAATGAGCAGTTCTTC.

The sample holds many counts of this clonotype. This rearrangement joins TRBV11-2 to TRBJ2-3; D perhaps matches TRBD1 (6 bases). Germline CDR1 SGHAT, CDR2 FQNNGV. V shed 5 bases and J shed 1 base, with 7 bases lying between them. This CDR3 has 13 amino acids. CDR3 nucleotide sequence: TGTGCCAGCAGCCCAGGGGGCACAGATACGCAGTATTTT. Translation gives CASSPGGTDTQYF. The variable domain in full, completed from reference TRBV11-2 and TRBJ2-3, reads EAGVAQSPRYKIIEKRQSVAFWCNPISGHATLYWYQQILGQGPKLLIQFQNNGVVDDSQLPKDRFSAERLKGVDSTLKIQPAKLEDSAVYLCASSPGGTDTQYFGPGTRLTVL.

At least ten counts were recorded for this clonotype. The chain joins TRBV20-1 to TRBJ2-2; 9 bases line up with TRBD1. J was trimmed by 7 bases and V by 0 bases; bases with no gene match: 9. There are 16 residues in the CDR3. The V gene's germline CDR1 is DFQATT and CDR2 SNEGSKA (reference sequence). The CDR3 bases are TGCAGTGCTAGAGATCGACGGACAGGGGATATCGGGGAGCTGTTTTTT. The encoded protein is CSARDRRTGDIGELFF.

In its sample, this clonotype was seen a few times. The V gene is TRBV6-2 or TRBV6-3, the J gene TRBJ1-2; TRBD1 matches 9 bases. The trim removed 6 bases at V and 8 bases at J, leaving 7 bases unmatched. Germline values: CDR1 MNHEY, CDR2 SVGEGT. The CDR3 has 13 residues. The chain's CDR3 is CASRLGQGNGYTF. For the CDR3, the DNA is TGTGCCAGCAGGCTGGGACAGGGTAACGGCTACACCTTC.

This clonotype occurred many times. The V call is TRBV7-7, the J call TRBJ2-5; tentatively, D is TRBD1 or TRBD2 (5 bases each). Germline assignment: CDR1 SSHAT and CDR2 FNYEAQ (reference sequence). The CDR3 extends over 15 amino acids. Trimming removed 3 bases at V and 1 base at J, with 12 bases between. The CDR3 nucleotides are TGTGCCAGCAGCTTCGGAGCCGGGACCCAAGAGACCCAGTACTTC. Its protein product is CASSFGAGTQETQYF.

This clonotype was picked up many times. This rearrangement joins TRBV19 to TRBJ2-7, with 7 bases matching TRBD1. CDR1 is LNHDA and CDR2 is SQIVND in the germline V gene (reference sequence). V gave up 6 bases and J gave up 0 bases; unmatched junction bases: 5. The CDR3 has 14 residues. The CDR3 sequence: CASRKQGSSYEQYF. The CDR3 DNA reads TGTGCCAGTAGGAAACAGGGGAGCTCCTACGAGCAGTACTTC.

The chain combines TRBV28 with TRBJ2-6; tentative D call: TRBD2 (6 bases). This CDR3 region has 16 residues. Germline CDR1 and CDR2: MDHEN and SYDVKM. Trimming cost V 5 bases and J 0 bases, with 11 bases left between them. This chain's CDR3 is CASSPAGSSGANVLTF. The CDR3 DNA is TGTGCCAGCAGTCCGGCGGGAAGCTCTGGGGCCAACGTCCTGACTTTC.

This clonotype was seen repeatedly, ten times or more. The CDR3: CSVEGDRDYGYTF. The CDR3 DNA sequence: TGCAGCGTTGAAGGCGACAGGGACTATGGCTACACCTTC. V and J are TRBV29-1 and TRBJ1-2, with 7 bases that match TRBD1. Germline CDR1 SQVTM, CDR2 ANQGSEA. CDR3 size: 13 residues. Trimming removed 1 base from V and 3 bases from J; junction bases left unmatched: 2.

This clonotype occurred many times. The CDR3 sequence is CASSKNITTGNRSGYTF. For the CDR3, the DNA is TGTGCCAGCAGTAAAAACATAACGACAGGGAACCGCAGCGGCTACACCTTC. This rearrangement joins TRBV6-6 to TRBJ1-2, with TRBD1 matching over 7 bases. CDR1 MNHNY and CDR2 SVGAGI come from the germline V gene (reference sequence). Trimming took 5 bases from V and 8 from J; bases not matched to a gene: 20. The CDR3 has 17 amino acids.

This clonotype was counted a few times. The V and J genes are TRBV12-3 or TRBV12-4 and TRBJ1-2; a weak D match, TRBD1 (5 bases). V was pared by 6 bases and J by 4 bases, with 9 bases between. This CDR3 has 12 amino acids. The CDR3 region is CASSLDTYGYTF. DNA of the CDR3: TGTGCCAGCAGCCTGGACACCTATGGCTACACCTTC.

The sample holds many counts of this clonotype. The CDR3 nucleotides are TGTGCCAGCAGGGTGACTAGCGGGAGGCACGAGCAGTACTTC. Protein sequence: CASRVTSGRHEQYF. The V call is TRBV7-2, the J call TRBJ2-7, with TRBD2 identical over 13 bases. The CDR3 loop spans 14 amino acids. Germline V CDR1 and CDR2: SGHTA, FQGNSA. After removal of 6 bases from V and 5 bases from J, the junction contained 4 bases not matched to a gene.

The gene calls are TRBV29-1 and TRBJ1-3; D remains ambiguous. Trimming removed 0 bases at V and 3 bases at J, with 3 bases between. CDR1 is SQVTM, CDR2 ANQGSEA, per germline. The CDR3 covers 12 residues. The chain's CDR3 is CSVEDSGNTIYF. For the CDR3, the DNA is TGCAGCGTTGAAGACAGTGGAAACACCATATATTTT.

This clonotype was seen repeatedly, ten times or more. The V call is TRBV12-3 or TRBV12-4, the J call TRBJ2-1; 7 bases align to TRBD2. With V trimmed by 5 bases and J by 6 bases, 13 bases remained unmatched. This CDR3 has 16 residues. Here the CDR3 DNA reads TGTGCCAGCAGTCCGAGTCCGGCGGGAGTCGCCAATGAGCAGTTCTTC. As protein: CASSPSPAGVANEQFF.

This clonotype was seen a handful of times. V and J are TRBV25-1 and TRBJ2-2; tentatively, D is TRBD1 (6 bases). This CDR3 is 13 amino acids long. Looked up from germline, CDR1 is MGHDK and CDR2 is SYGVNS. Deletions cut 4 bases from V and 7 bases from J, with 10 bases between. CDR3: CASSAGHDGELFF. CDR3 DNA: TGTGCCAGCAGTGCGGGACATGACGGGGAGCTGTTTTTT. The full variable domain, its missing parts supplied by reference TRBV25-1 and TRBJ2-2, is EADIYQTPRYLVIGTGKKITLECSQTMGHDKMYWYQQDPGMELHLIHYSYGVNSTEKGDLSSESTVSRIRTEHFPLTLESARPSHTSQYLCASSAGHDGELFFGEGSRLTVL.

V usage is TRBV20-1 and J usage is TRBJ2-1, with 11 bases that match TRBD2. The CDR3 sequence is 14 residues long. Germline CDR1 and CDR2: DFQATT and SNEGSKA (reference sequence). Germline trimming cut 0 bases from V and 10 bases from J; bases unmatched to any gene: 5. CDR3 sequence: CSARDVLAGEEQFF. The DNA for the CDR3 is TGCAGTGCTAGAGATGTACTAGCGGGAGAGGAGCAGTTCTTC.

This clonotype was detected ten times or more. This rearrangement joins TRBV4-2 to TRBJ1-4, with no clear D. Between the trimmed V and J ends, which lost 0 bases and 8 bases, there was a span of 10 bases. This CDR3 has 14 amino acids. Per germline, CDR1 LGHNA and CDR2 YNFKEQ. The CDR3 region is CASSQDGWGEKLFF. CDR3 sequence (DNA): TGTGCCAGCAGCCAAGATGGGTGGGGAGAAAAACTGTTTTTT.

The rearrangement uses TRBV29-1 and TRBJ1-1; D unclear. Trimming pared 6 bases from V and 1 base from J, leaving 15 bases between. Germline lookup yields CDR1 SQVTM and CDR2 ANQGSEA. CDR3 length equals 14 residues. The CDR3 nucleotides read TGCAGCGTCTCGTCCCCACGGAGGAACACTGAAGCTTTCTTT. Amino acids: CSVSSPRRNTEAFF.

The V call is TRBV29-1, the J call TRBJ2-7; 10 bases fit TRBD1. Per germline, CDR1 SQVTM and CDR2 ANQGSEA. The V and J ends lost 0 bases and 6 bases, in that order; junction bases with no gene match: 8. The CDR3 is 15 amino acids. The CDR3 DNA reads as TGCAGCGTTGAAGATTGGGACAGGGGAGGTTTCGAGCAGTACTTC. Its protein is CSVEDWDRGGFEQYF.

J is TRBJ2-7 and V is TRBV29-1; 7 nucleotides align to TRBD2. The germline gives CDR1 SQVTM, CDR2 ANQGSEA. After removal of 0 bases from V and 0 bases from J, the junction contained 5 bases not matched to a gene. This CDR3 is built from 15 residues. CDR3 residues: CSVEDRRGSSYEQYF. In DNA, the CDR3 is TGCAGCGTTGAAGATCGGCGCGGGAGCTCCTACGAGCAGTACTTC.

This sequence joins TRBV3-1 and TRBJ2-7; D is uncertain. Trimming shortened V by 1 base and J by 2 bases, and 3 bases separated the two germline ends. Germline assignment: CDR1 LGHDT and CDR2 YNNKEL (reference sequence). The CDR3 is 12 residues long. CDR3 protein: CASSQATYEQYF. The CDR3 nucleotides are TGTGCCAGCAGCCAAGCGACCTACGAGCAGTACTTC.

This clonotype has only a few counts. The chain links TRBV28 to TRBJ1-4; no clear D. This CDR3 contains 14 residues. Between the trimmed V and J ends, which lost 8 bases and 7 bases, there was a span of 17 bases. Germline V lookup: CDR1 MDHEN, CDR2 SYDVKM. The CDR3 loop is CASSGRAWGEKLFF. In nucleotides, the CDR3 is TGTGCCAGCTCGGGTAGGGCCTGGGGTGAAAAACTGTTTTTT.

This clonotype was recorded at least ten times. This chain connects TRBV27 to TRBJ2-1, with 13 bases aligning to TRBD2. CDR3 length equals 18 residues. Germline CDR1 reads MNHEY; CDR2 reads SMNVEV (reference sequence). J lost 5 bases, V lost 5 bases, and 12 bases had no gene match. The CDR3 sequence: CASSPGLAGVSTHNEQFF. For the CDR3, the DNA is TGTGCCAGCAGTCCCGGACTAGCGGGAGTCTCCACACACAATGAGCAGTTCTTC.

This clonotype was observed at least ten times. The rearrangement links TRBV7-2 to TRBJ2-5, with D hard to call. V was pared by 5 bases and J by 5 bases, with 21 bases between. Germline values: CDR1 SGHTA, CDR2 FQGNSA. The CDR3 sequence is 16 residues long. The CDR3 coding sequence is TGTGCCAGCAGCCAAGTTCATCGGTCCCCGCCGGAGACCCAGTACTTC. This translates into CASSQVHRSPPETQYF. The entire variable domain, with the rest obtained from reference TRBV7-2 and TRBJ2-5, is as follows: GAGVSQSPSNKVTEKGKDVELRCDPISGHTALYWYRQSLGQGLEFLIYFQGNSAPDKSGLPSDRFSAERTGGSVSTLTIQRTQQEDSAVYLCASSQVHRSPPETQYFGPGTRLLVL.

This clonotype was observed a handful of times. The chain employs TRBV20-1 and TRBJ2-7; D is possibly TRBD2 (6 bases). CDR1 and CDR2 (germline): DFQATT, SNEGSKA (reference sequence). Trimming removed 5 bases at V and 2 bases at J, with 13 bases between. This CDR3 spans 13 amino acids. The DNA of the CDR3 is TGCAGTGCTCCCGTGGCGGGGACCTACGAGCAGTACTTC. This sequence encodes CSAPVAGTYEQYF.

This clonotype was recorded many times. The rearrangement joins TRBV28 to TRBJ2-7; no clear D gene. The V gene's germline CDR1 is MDHEN and CDR2 SYDVKM. The CDR3 has 14 residues. Between the trimmed V and J ends, which lost 3 bases and 2 bases, there was a span of 11 bases. The CDR3 loop is CASSFGQVTYEQYF. The DNA of the CDR3 is TGTGCCAGCAGTTTCGGGCAGGTGACCTACGAGCAGTACTTC.